This TCR beta chain appears in the sequencing data of a study of T-cell memory formation after mild COVID-19. At the level of the study: TCR clusters were mostly confined to one donor each.

This clonotype was detected only a few times. Antigen specificity is unknown. Study results and caveats: Contracting CD4+ clones sat mainly in CM and EM; CD8+ in EMRA. Second-wave clones with a day 37 peak had unconfirmed SARS-CoV-2 specificity.

MiXCR, applied by TCRdb to the 5' RACE reads, yields one record per CDR3 protein. The sample lists 280,000 or so distinct CDR3 sequences, roughly 18% occurring once. The V gene's germline CDR1 is SGHRS and CDR2 YFSETQ. The CDR3 is made up of 14 amino acids. V lost 4 bases to trimming and J lost 2 bases, with 11 bases between them. The sequence was collected from a man between 18 and 29 years old who had mild COVID-19 (a few samples of this study predate the infection). Cell type and time point are not known. The sequencing sample was made of PBMCs or a T cell subset sorted from them (not recorded which). The rearrangement joins TRBV5-1 to TRBJ2-3, with TRBD2 as a possible D gene (5 bases). The chain's CDR3 is CASSQERTTDTQYF. The CDR3 nucleotides read TGCGCCAGCAGCCAAGAGCGGACCACAGATACGCAGTATTTT.